The clone carrying this T cell receptor beta chain was observed a handful of times. This sample stems from a study of cytomegalovirus exposure and HLA in healthy donors. Looking at the study overall: Unique TCRs from HLA-typed donors, roughly 87 million of them, were held in an early data release.

PCR amplification relied on 60 Vbeta primers (plus 13 Jbeta primers). TCRdb's table, derived via immunoSEQ multiplex PCR, lists solely in-frame clones and lacks some. The sample lists 40,000 or so clones, about 73% seen once, with less than 4% in the top ten. The sample comprised PBMCs. The sequence was collected from a woman aged 30 to 39 in good health and CMV-seronegative.

The chain's CDR3 is CASRRETSTDTQYF. Written as DNA, the CDR3 is TGCGCCAGCCGGAGGGAAACTAGCACAGATACGCAGTATTTT. This sequence joins TRBV5-1 and TRBJ2-3, with TRBD2 as a possible D gene (6 bases). Germline assignment: CDR1 SGHRS and CDR2 YFSETQ. V lost 7 bases to trimming and J lost 0 bases, with 12 bases between them. This CDR3 region has 14 residues.